Listed below are T cell receptor beta chains from one sample, sequenced in a study of blood T cell repertoires in COVID-19. Sequencing was performed with immunoSEQ multiplex PCR; in TCRdb, only in-frame clones are kept and a portion is missing. The data show over 130,000 clones, with about 83% seen just once and roughly 15% held by the top ten. Material for sequencing was peripheral blood. The origin of the receptors is a man in his forties or fifties with acute or convalescent COVID-19. CDR3s include the opening cysteine and the closing phenylalanine or tryptophan. Fields, in order: J gene, V gene, clone size, D gene, CDR3 protein, CDR3 DNA. D genes are given only for firm matches. Rows may omit the clone size; those that give it use once, few, many or a size class.

J gene: TRBJ2-2
V gene: TRBV7-3
clone size: NA
D gene: TRBD2
CDR3 protein: CASSLSPPGGHTGELFF
CDR3 DNA: TGTGCCAGCAGCCTCTCCCCCCCGGGGGGGCACACCGGGGAGCTGTTTTTT

J gene: TRBJ2-2
V gene: TRBV2
clone size: few
D gene: NA
CDR3 protein: CASRGGNTGELFF
CDR3 DNA: TGTGCCAGCAGGGGAGGGAACACCGGGGAGCTGTTTTTT

J gene: TRBJ2-2
V gene: TRBV18
clone size: NA
D gene: NA
CDR3 protein: CASSPSGGAGELFF
CDR3 DNA: TGTGCCAGCTCACCTTCCGGGGGAGCCGGGGAGCTGTTTTTT

J gene: TRBJ1-6
V gene: TRBV2
clone size: few
D gene: TRBD1
CDR3 protein: CASSRDRGNNSPLHF
CDR3 DNA: TGTGCCAGCAGCCGGGACAGGGGGAATAATTCACCCCTCCACTTT

J gene: TRBJ2-7
V gene: TRBV27
clone size: NA
D gene: TRBD1
CDR3 protein: CASSRTGTGGRYEQYF
CDR3 DNA: TGTGCCAGCAGTCGTACCGGGACAGGGGGTAGGTACGAGCAGTACTTC

J gene: TRBJ1-2
V gene: TRBV19
clone size: few
D gene: NA
CDR3 protein: CASSWGRNGYTF
CDR3 DNA: TGTGCCAGTAGTTGGGGGAGGAACGGCTACACCTTC

J gene: TRBJ2-6
V gene: TRBV7-2
clone size: NA
D gene: NA
CDR3 protein: CASSLGRQGSLSGANVLTF
CDR3 DNA: TGTGCCAGCAGCTTAGGTCGGCAGGGCTCCCTCTCTGGGGCCAACGTCCTGACTTTC

J gene: TRBJ2-1
V gene: TRBV14
clone size: once
D gene: NA
CDR3 protein: CASSSQGFGEQFF
CDR3 DNA: TGTGCCAGCAGCTCCCAGGGTTTTGGTGAGCAGTTCTTC

J gene: TRBJ2-5
V gene: TRBV6-5
clone size: once
D gene: TRBD2
CDR3 protein: CASTTSGRPQETQYF
CDR3 DNA: TGTGCCAGCACCACTAGCGGGAGACCCCAAGAGACCCAGTACTTC

J gene: TRBJ1-5
V gene: TRBV7-2
clone size: NA
D gene: NA
CDR3 protein: CASSRDAGTAQPQHF
CDR3 DNA: TGTGCCAGCAGCCGGGACGCGGGGACGGCCCAGCCCCAGCATTTT

J gene: TRBJ2-2
V gene: TRBV24-1
clone size: many
D gene: NA
CDR3 protein: CATSAHRSRVLGGELFF
CDR3 DNA: TGTGCCACCAGCGCCCACCGCAGCAGGGTATTAGGCGGGGAGCTGTTTTTT

J gene: TRBJ2-3
V gene: TRBV27
clone size: NA
D gene: NA
CDR3 protein: CASSLVGAKTSARDTQYF
CDR3 DNA: TGTGCCAGCAGTTTGGTTGGTGCTAAGACTTCTGCCCGGGATACGCAGTATTTT

J gene: TRBJ2-1
V gene: TRBV24-1
clone size: NA
D gene: TRBD2
CDR3 protein: CATSDPGLAGGGEQFF
CDR3 DNA: TGTGCCACCAGTGACCCCGGACTAGCGGGGGGGGGTGAGCAGTTCTTC

J gene: TRBJ2-1
V gene: TRBV5-5
clone size: few
D gene: NA
CDR3 protein: CASSLFRETYNEQFF
CDR3 DNA: TGTGCCAGCAGCTTGTTCAGGGAAACCTACAATGAGCAGTTCTTC

J gene: TRBJ2-3
V gene: TRBV20-1
clone size: few
D gene: NA
CDR3 protein: CSARLGDTQYF
CDR3 DNA: TGCAGTGCGAGACTAGGTGATACGCAGTATTTT

J gene: TRBJ1-5
V gene: TRBV20-1
clone size: NA
D gene: NA
CDR3 protein: CSASNPPAGPQHF
CDR3 DNA: TGCAGTGCTAGTAACCCACCCGCAGGGCCCCAGCATTTT

J gene: TRBJ1-2
V gene: TRBV30
clone size: NA
D gene: NA
CDR3 protein: CAWSRQVDYGYTF
CDR3 DNA: TGTGCCTGGAGCAGACAGGTGGACTATGGCTACACCTTC

J gene: TRBJ2-1
V gene: TRBV5-5
clone size: NA
D gene: NA
CDR3 protein: CASSLSPSSYNEQFF
CDR3 DNA: TGTGCCAGCAGCTTGAGTCCTAGCTCCTACAATGAGCAGTTCTTC

J gene: TRBJ2-3
V gene: TRBV19
clone size: NA
D gene: NA
CDR3 protein: CASSRTPGGQTPGDTQYF
CDR3 DNA: TGTGCCAGTAGTAGAACGCCGGGCGGACAGACCCCCGGAGATACGCAGTATTTT

J gene: TRBJ2-4
V gene: TRBV4-1
clone size: NA
D gene: NA
CDR3 protein: CASSQGGLAKNIQYF
CDR3 DNA: TGCGCCAGCAGCCAAGGGGGGCTAGCCAAAAACATTCAGTACTTC

J gene: TRBJ1-2
V gene: TRBV5-6
clone size: NA
D gene: TRBD1
CDR3 protein: CASSLTGTGYYGYTF
CDR3 DNA: TGTGCCAGCAGCTTGACCGGGACAGGGTACTATGGCTACACCTTC

J gene: TRBJ1-3
V gene: TRBV3-1/TRBV3-2
clone size: NA
D gene: NA
CDR3 protein: CASSQAGIAGNTIYF
CDR3 DNA: TGTGCCAGCAGCCAGGCAGGAATCGCTGGAAACACCATATATTTT

J gene: TRBJ1-1
V gene: TRBV10-3
clone size: few
D gene: TRBD1
CDR3 protein: CAISEDRDVTEAFF
CDR3 DNA: TGTGCCATCAGTGAGGACAGGGATGTCACTGAAGCTTTCTTT

J gene: TRBJ2-3
V gene: TRBV20-1
clone size: NA
D gene: TRBD1
CDR3 protein: CSASLRGQGGSDTQYF
CDR3 DNA: TGCAGTGCTAGTCTCAGGGGGCAGGGGGGTTCAGATACGCAGTATTTT

J gene: TRBJ2-6
V gene: TRBV14
clone size: NA
D gene: NA
CDR3 protein: CASSPHVFSGANVLTF
CDR3 DNA: TGTGCCAGCAGCCCACACGTCTTCTCTGGGGCCAACGTCCTGACTTTC

J gene: TRBJ2-3
V gene: TRBV10-3
clone size: NA
D gene: NA
CDR3 protein: CAISDGGPDTQYF
CDR3 DNA: TGTGCCATCAGTGACGGGGGACCAGATACGCAGTATTTT

J gene: TRBJ2-1
V gene: TRBV29-1
clone size: NA
D gene: NA
CDR3 protein: CSVIRDWTGEQFF
CDR3 DNA: TGCAGCGTTATTCGGGACTGGACGGGTGAGCAGTTCTTC

J gene: TRBJ1-1
V gene: TRBV7-8
clone size: NA
D gene: NA
CDR3 protein: CASSLDRDAEAFF
CDR3 DNA: TGTGCCAGCAGCTTAGACAGGGACGCTGAAGCTTTCTTT

J gene: TRBJ2-1
V gene: TRBV18
clone size: NA
D gene: TRBD2
CDR3 protein: CASSGTSGPEQFF
CDR3 DNA: TGTGCCAGCTCCGGGACTAGCGGGCCTGAGCAGTTCTTC

J gene: TRBJ2-5
V gene: TRBV3-1/TRBV3-2
clone size: NA
D gene: TRBD2
CDR3 protein: CASSPPGLAGGPGETQYF
CDR3 DNA: TGTGCCAGCAGCCCACCGGGACTAGCGGGGGGGCCGGGGGAGACCCAGTACTTC

J gene: TRBJ1-5
V gene: TRBV6-5
clone size: NA
D gene: NA
CDR3 protein: CASSSGGINQPQHF
CDR3 DNA: TGTGCCAGCAGTTCGGGGGGTATAAATCAGCCCCAGCATTTT

J gene: TRBJ2-1
V gene: TRBV5-4
clone size: once
D gene: NA
CDR3 protein: CASSLGSSYNEQFF
CDR3 DNA: TGTGCCAGCAGCTTGGGTAGCTCCTACAATGAGCAGTTCTTC

J gene: TRBJ2-1
V gene: TRBV11-3
clone size: NA
D gene: NA
CDR3 protein: CASSLVAGAGEQFF
CDR3 DNA: TGTGCCAGCAGCTTAGTGGCGGGGGCGGGTGAGCAGTTCTTC

J gene: TRBJ2-1
V gene: TRBV6-5
clone size: NA
D gene: NA
CDR3 protein: CASNPLVSSYNEQFF
CDR3 DNA: TGTGCCAGCAACCCCCTGGTTAGCTCCTACAATGAGCAGTTCTTC

J gene: TRBJ1-6
V gene: TRBV5-1
clone size: NA
D gene: TRBD1
CDR3 protein: CASSNSTGPRPLHF
CDR3 DNA: TGCGCCAGCAGCAACTCGACAGGGCCGAGACCCCTCCACTTT

J gene: TRBJ1-5
V gene: TRBV28
clone size: NA
D gene: TRBD1
CDR3 protein: CASSLWALSQGYSNQPQHF
CDR3 DNA: TGTGCCAGCAGTTTGTGGGCATTGTCACAGGGGTATAGCAATCAGCCCCAGCATTTT

J gene: TRBJ1-6
V gene: TRBV9
clone size: NA
D gene: NA
CDR3 protein: CASSVGVGSSYNSPLHF
CDR3 DNA: TGTGCCAGCAGCGTAGGGGTGGGGAGCTCCTATAATTCACCCCTCCACTTT

J gene: TRBJ1-4
V gene: TRBV23-1
clone size: once
D gene: TRBD1
CDR3 protein: CASSQPLKNEGQGIYEKLFF
CDR3 DNA: TGCGCCAGCAGTCAACCACTAAAAAACGAGGGACAGGGGATTTATGAAAAACTGTTTTTT

J gene: TRBJ2-5
V gene: TRBV15
clone size: NA
D gene: NA
CDR3 protein: CATSRVGASETQYF
CDR3 DNA: TGTGCCACCAGCAGAGTTGGGGCCTCGGAGACCCAGTACTTC

J gene: TRBJ1-1
V gene: TRBV27
clone size: NA
D gene: TRBD1
CDR3 protein: CASSFYRGNTEAFF
CDR3 DNA: TGTGCCAGCAGTTTTTACAGGGGTAACACTGAAGCTTTCTTT

J gene: TRBJ2-5
V gene: TRBV2
clone size: NA
D gene: TRBD1
CDR3 protein: CASNPGQGEQETQYF
CDR3 DNA: TGTGCCAGCAATCCGGGACAGGGGGAACAAGAGACCCAGTACTTC

J gene: TRBJ1-5
V gene: TRBV12-3/TRBV12-4
clone size: NA
D gene: NA
CDR3 protein: CASSSGLQPQHF
CDR3 DNA: TGTGCCAGCAGTTCAGGGCTCCAGCCCCAGCATTTT

J gene: TRBJ2-5
V gene: TRBV7-2
clone size: NA
D gene: TRBD2
CDR3 protein: CASSLSGGTQETQYF
CDR3 DNA: TGTGCCAGCAGCTTAAGCGGGGGTACTCAAGAGACCCAGTACTTC

J gene: TRBJ1-3
V gene: TRBV5-1
clone size: NA
D gene: NA
CDR3 protein: CASSLSGVENTIYF
CDR3 DNA: TGCGCCAGCAGCTTGTCGGGGGTGGAAAACACCATATATTTT

J gene: TRBJ1-1
V gene: TRBV12-1
clone size: NA
D gene: NA
CDR3 protein: CASSVRHLNTEAFF
CDR3 DNA: TGTGCCAGCAGTGTTAGACACCTGAACACTGAAGCTTTCTTT

J gene: TRBJ1-5
V gene: TRBV19
clone size: once
D gene: NA
CDR3 protein: CASRKTGTFNQPQHF
CDR3 DNA: TGTGCCAGTAGGAAAACCGGGACTTTCAATCAGCCCCAGCATTTT

J gene: TRBJ2-1
V gene: TRBV5-1
clone size: NA
D gene: NA
CDR3 protein: CASSLLENEQFF
CDR3 DNA: TGCGCCAGCAGCTTGTTGGAGAATGAGCAGTTCTTC

J gene: TRBJ2-1
V gene: TRBV10-2
clone size: NA
D gene: TRBD2
CDR3 protein: CASRHSGGIYNEQFF
CDR3 DNA: TGCGCCAGCAGGCATAGCGGGGGGATCTACAATGAGCAGTTCTTC

J gene: TRBJ1-2
V gene: TRBV7-9
clone size: NA
D gene: NA
CDR3 protein: CASSSPRSSTTGYGYTF
CDR3 DNA: TGTGCCAGCAGCTCCCCCAGGTCGAGTACCACGGGGTATGGCTACACCTTC

J gene: TRBJ2-5
V gene: TRBV3-1/TRBV3-2
clone size: NA
D gene: TRBD2
CDR3 protein: CASSQWGLAGGTETQYF
CDR3 DNA: TGTGCCAGCAGCCAGTGGGGACTAGCGGGGGGAACAGAGACCCAGTACTTC

J gene: TRBJ2-3
V gene: TRBV3-1/TRBV3-2
clone size: NA
D gene: TRBD2
CDR3 protein: CASSQEILAGEQGTQYF
CDR3 DNA: TGTGCCAGCAGCCAAGAGATCCTAGCGGGGGAGCAGGGTACGCAGTATTTT

J gene: TRBJ1-2
V gene: TRBV5-1
clone size: NA
D gene: TRBD1
CDR3 protein: CASSSTQSSTGGYGYTF
CDR3 DNA: TGCGCCAGCAGCTCCACACAATCTTCGACAGGGGGGTATGGCTACACCTTC